The rows below give T cell receptor beta chains drawn from one sample of a study of T-cell memory formation after mild COVID-19. Using its own MiXCR run on the 5' RACE reads, TCRdb lists one record per CDR3 protein. Of some 200,000 distinct CDR3 sequences listed, around 8.8% are singletons. Sequenced: PBMCs or a T cell subset sorted from them (not recorded which). These receptors were obtained from a man aged 18 to 29 who had mild COVID-19 (a few samples of this study predate the infection). Cell type and time point are not known. The CDR3 runs from the conserved cysteine through the conserved F or W. The order of the fields is J gene, V gene, CDR3 protein.

TRBJ2-2 TRBV19 CASSIKGIRDTGELFF
TRBJ1-2 TRBV7-2 CASSLQGAQGLGYTF
TRBJ2-7 TRBV9 CASSVVITAPPYEQYF
TRBJ1-1 TRBV7-2 CASTPTVTNTEAFF
TRBJ1-4 TRBV18 CASSPGTGGREKLFF
TRBJ1-3 TRBV4-3 CASRQGQPRSGNTIYF
TRBJ2-7 TRBV11-2 CASSLGTGEQYF
TRBJ2-7 TRBV3-1 CASSQRGLGGYEQYF
TRBJ2-2 TRBV14 CASSQAYGRDTGELFF
TRBJ1-5 TRBV29-1 CSAVGQESQPQHF
TRBJ2-7 TRBV3-2 CASSQRQGTVPFYEQYF
TRBJ1-1 TRBV2 CASRGEGNTEAFF
TRBJ1-1 TRBV12-3/TRBV12-4 CASTDRVDTEAFF
TRBJ2-2 TRBV2 CATRRGAGGELFF
TRBJ2-3 TRBV20-1 CSASPLSGGDTQYF
TRBJ1-1 TRBV6-5 CASSYDELTEAFF
TRBJ1-4 TRBV7-8 CASSASLQGNEKLFF
TRBJ2-7 TRBV7-6 CASSLGQTGANEQYF
TRBJ1-1 TRBV25-1 CASSDSTGGDTEAFF
TRBJ1-2 TRBV30 CAWSITGVLNYGYTF
TRBJ2-7 TRBV7-9 CASSSYGTWASYEQYF
TRBJ1-5 TRBV4-1 CASSQPGTGPKVPQHF
TRBJ2-3 TRBV4-3 CASSSRGWVSDTQYF
TRBJ2-6 TRBV11-3 CASSPAGTANSGANVLTF
TRBJ1-1 TRBV7-2 CASSRGTGRTEAFF
TRBJ1-2 TRBV7-9 CASSFDGIYGYTF
TRBJ2-2 TRBV6-5 CASTSVTGELFF
TRBJ2-3 TRBV4-3 CASSQDGRGLAVHRTDTQYF
TRBJ2-3 TRBV7-6 CASSLGRLDTQYF
TRBJ2-3 TRBV18 CASSRASTDTQYF
TRBJ2-1 TRBV5-1 CASSLPVGYNEQFF
TRBJ2-5 TRBV5-1 CASSLQGETQYF
TRBJ2-5 TRBV5-6 CASSLIGTSRETQYF
TRBJ2-1 TRBV28 CASSLSWVPSQFF
TRBJ2-5 TRBV5-1 CASSLGLAGNQETQYF
TRBJ1-5 TRBV12-3/TRBV12-4 CASSQHPGQPQHF
TRBJ2-5 TRBV28 CASSRAGGQQETQYF
TRBJ2-5 TRBV20-1 CRGTGKGETQYF
TRBJ2-1 TRBV20-1 CSATSYRGDNEQFF
TRBJ1-2 TRBV7-9 CASSLLGTVGQYNYGYTF
TRBJ2-3 TRBV7-2 CASSLEGQGTDTQYF
TRBJ1-1 TRBV9 CASSQAGVTEAFF
TRBJ1-1 TRBV24-1 CATSDRAGAEAFF
TRBJ1-6 TRBV5-1 CASSSNPTGDSPLHF
TRBJ2-5 TRBV20-1 CSANSGGIQETQYF
TRBJ2-7 TRBV20-1 CSAGAAGGNEQYF
TRBJ2-2 TRBV25-1 CASIPTGGIGTGELFF
TRBJ2-1 TRBV10-3 CAISVPRLAGGKSSYNEQFF